This T cell receptor beta chain was recovered during a study of T cell responses to AZD1222 COVID-19 vaccine (dated by TCRdb to 2020 to 2023). At the level of the whole study: A total of about 230 trial participants underwent TCR sequencing, of whom about 200 received two doses of AZD1222 and about 26 received two doses of the MenACWY control vaccine. Trial participants were enrolled by age into 18-55, 56-69 and 70-plus year subgroups, with approximately 150, 28 and 58 TCR-sequenced participants respectively.

The CDR3 starts with the cysteine, ends with the phenylalanine, and has 14 residues. Only CDR3 DNA is held: 42 bases, read in frame from base 1. From a lookup of the germline V gene (reference sequence), CDR1 and CDR2 are LNHNV and YYDKDF. From V the trimming removes 3 bases and from J it removes 1 base, while the gene matches leave 0 bases of the junction unaccounted for. Reading the label with the study, this specimen's time point is: about 28 days (+/-7) after the second vaccine dose. AZD1222 recipients given second doses at about 4 weeks or at about 12 weeks were pooled, since spike-specific TCR depth and breadth were not found to differ between the two schedules. Vaccinee samples came from UK trials COV001 and COV002, including a single-blind randomized controlled phase 2/3 trial of AZD1222 (ChAdOx1 nCoV-19) in healthy adults. For TCRbeta chain sequencing, PBMC samples from trial participants were taken at day 0 and at day 28 after the second dose.

Beyond this particular receptor, the publication reports: In the small 56-69-year group, the increase in depth fell short of significance, most likely because of low power. The whole spike protein was spanned by vaccine-associated CD4 TCRs, and dominant responses were seen in regions 160-218 and 743-854. Reportedly, almost half of the unique spike-specific TCRs recognized epitopes lying outside the regions that are mutated in the B.1.351 and B.1.1.7 variants. Because no day 14 peak-response samples were available, the repertoires could be characterized only after the peak T cell response. After two AZD1222 doses, both the breadth and the depth of spike-specific TCRs were significantly higher than at day 0 and than in MenACWY recipients. Most participants were white British and females outnumbered males, and the authors suggested that clonal diversity may have been underestimated. Conclusions about previously exposed vaccinees are limited, since just 6 or 7 AZD1222 recipients were seropositive for SARS-CoV-2 at baseline.

The CDR3 regions of human TCRbeta chains were analyzed by immunosequencing. The study's processing was this. Repertoire TCRs were matched against a reference library of SARS-CoV-2-specific TCRs generated with the MIRA antigen-specificity platform. Breadth was defined as the fraction of unique TCRs that were SARS-CoV-2-associated. Depth was defined as the fraction of total T cells that were SARS-CoV-2-associated. Using the MIRA data, each spike-specific TCR was mapped to the spike region that the TCR reacts to and placed in a CD4 or CD8 class. Log10-transformed breadth and depth values were compared by one-way ANOVA with Sidak's multiple comparisons tests. Imported from immuneACCESS, the table was reduced by TCRdb to in-frame sequences with V and J called. These copies leave out some clones; in studies compared against another copy, an unresolved V gene accounts for under half, and the cause of the remainder is not known. The V and J calls and the clone size are those of that table, but D and trimming were determined from the DNA. The sample data list about 130,000 clones, and roughly 92% of these were observed just once. The ten largest clones capture roughly 1% of the sample.

With respect to this clone: The antigen it binds to is not known. Base quality data are lacking; no much larger clone is found one base away.

This receptor was identified in an adult who received the AZD1222 COVID-19 vaccine. Sequenced here: peripheral blood, sampled 28 days after the second AZD1222 dose. The chain couples TRBV15 to TRBJ1-1, with TRBD1 identical over 9 junction bases. The CDR3 here reads CATSRDRGNTEAFF. Read as DNA, the sequence is TGTGCCACCAGCAGGGACAGGGGGAACACTGAAGCTTTCTTT.